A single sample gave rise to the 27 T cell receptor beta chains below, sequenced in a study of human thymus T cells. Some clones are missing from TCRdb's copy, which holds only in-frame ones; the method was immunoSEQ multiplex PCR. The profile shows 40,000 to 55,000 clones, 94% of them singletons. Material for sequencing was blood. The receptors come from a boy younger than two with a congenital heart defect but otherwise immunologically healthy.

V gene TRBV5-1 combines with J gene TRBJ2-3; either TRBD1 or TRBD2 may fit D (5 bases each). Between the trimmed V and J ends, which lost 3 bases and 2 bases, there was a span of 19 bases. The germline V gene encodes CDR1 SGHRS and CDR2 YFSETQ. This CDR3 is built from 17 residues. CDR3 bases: TGCGCCAGCAGCTCTGGGACCCCGCCTCGGAACACAGATACGCAGTATTTT. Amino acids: CASSSGTPPRNTDTQYF. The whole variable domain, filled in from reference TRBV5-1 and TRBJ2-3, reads KAGVTQTPRYLIKTRGQQVTLSCSPISGHRSVSWYQQTPGQGLQFLFEYFSETQRNKGNFPGRFSGRQFSNSRSEMNVSTLELGDSALYLCASSSGTPPRNTDTQYFGPGTRLTVL.

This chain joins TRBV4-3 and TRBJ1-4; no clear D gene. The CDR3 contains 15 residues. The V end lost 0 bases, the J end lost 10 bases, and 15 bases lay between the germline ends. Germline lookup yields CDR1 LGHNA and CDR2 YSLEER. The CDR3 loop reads CASSQESRWVGKLFF. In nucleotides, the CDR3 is TGCGCCAGCAGCCAAGAGTCACGGTGGGTGGGAAAACTGTTTTTT.

CDR3 residues: CASSENSNQPQHF. The CDR3 nucleotides read TGCGCCAGCAGTGAGAACAGCAATCAGCCCCAGCATTTT. The J gene is TRBJ1-5, the V gene TRBV10-1; no definite D call. This CDR3 region has 13 residues. Germline V gives CDR1 WNHNN, CDR2 SYGVQD (reference sequence). The germline V and J ends were trimmed by 2 bases and 1 base, with 3 bases remaining between them.

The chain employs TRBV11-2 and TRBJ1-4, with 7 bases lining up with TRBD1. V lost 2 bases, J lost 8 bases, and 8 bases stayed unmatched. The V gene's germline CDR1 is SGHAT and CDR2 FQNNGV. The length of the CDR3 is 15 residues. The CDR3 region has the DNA TGTGCCAGCAGCTTAAGGCCAGGGGGGATAGAAAAACTGTTTTTT. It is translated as CASSLRPGGIEKLFF.

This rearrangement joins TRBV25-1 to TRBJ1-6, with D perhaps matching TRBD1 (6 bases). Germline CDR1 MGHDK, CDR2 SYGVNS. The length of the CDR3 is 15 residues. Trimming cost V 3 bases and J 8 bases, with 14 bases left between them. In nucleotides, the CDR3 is TGTGCCAGCAGTGAGGCGCCTCGGGGGCATTCACCCCTCCACTTT. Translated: CASSEAPRGHSPLHF.

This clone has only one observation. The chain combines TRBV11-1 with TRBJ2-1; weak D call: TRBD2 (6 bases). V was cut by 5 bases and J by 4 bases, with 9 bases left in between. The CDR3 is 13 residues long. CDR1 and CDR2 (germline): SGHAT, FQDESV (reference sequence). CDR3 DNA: TGTGCCAGCAGCGCGGGACTTTACAATGAGCAGTTCTTC. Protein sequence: CASSAGLYNEQFF.

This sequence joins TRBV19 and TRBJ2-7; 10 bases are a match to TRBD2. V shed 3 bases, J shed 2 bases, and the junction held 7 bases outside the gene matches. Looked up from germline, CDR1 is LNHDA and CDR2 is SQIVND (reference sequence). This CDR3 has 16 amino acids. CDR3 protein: CASSMASGGLTYEQYF. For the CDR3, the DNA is TGTGCCAGTAGTATGGCTAGCGGGGGCCTTACCTACGAGCAGTACTTC.

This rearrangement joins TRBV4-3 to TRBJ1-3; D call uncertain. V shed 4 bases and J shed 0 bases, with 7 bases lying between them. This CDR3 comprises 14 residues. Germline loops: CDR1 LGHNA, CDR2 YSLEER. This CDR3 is CASSPVHSGNTIYF. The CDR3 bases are TGCGCCAGCAGCCCGGTCCACTCTGGAAACACCATATATTTT.

The CDR3 loop is CASINRGFSGSPLHF. CDR3 bases: TGTGCCAGCATAAATCGGGGCTTTTCAGGTTCACCCCTCCACTTT. The chain recombines TRBV6-6 with TRBJ1-6; possibly TRBD1 for D (5 bases). The CDR3 loop spans 15 amino acids. CDR1 MNHNY and CDR2 SVGAGI come from the germline V gene (reference sequence). The germline V and J ends were trimmed by 7 bases and 9 bases, with 19 bases remaining between them.

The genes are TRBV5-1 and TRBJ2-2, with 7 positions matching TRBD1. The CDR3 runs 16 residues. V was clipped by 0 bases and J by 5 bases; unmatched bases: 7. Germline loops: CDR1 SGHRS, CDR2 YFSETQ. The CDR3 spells CASSLEGDRRTGELFF. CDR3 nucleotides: TGCGCCAGCAGCTTGGAGGGGGACAGAAGGACCGGGGAGCTGTTTTTT.

CDR3 nucleotide sequence: TGTGCCAGCAGTTACTGGGCTGGCCATGAGCAGTTCTTC. Residues: CASSYWAGHEQFF. The chain employs TRBV6-5 and TRBJ2-1; D not resolved. Germline CDR1 MNHEY, CDR2 SVGAGI. The CDR3 runs 13 residues. Trimming took 1 base from V and 8 from J, leaving 9 bases between them.

CDR3 coding DNA: TGTGCCAGCAGGGACGGACTTTACTCCTACGAGCAGTACTTC. This encodes CASRDGLYSYEQYF. The V call is TRBV2, the J call TRBJ2-7; TRBD2 is a possible D gene (5 bases). Germline loops: CDR1 SNHLY, CDR2 FYNNEI. The CDR3 covers 14 residues. V lost 6 bases and J 0 bases, leaving 12 bases between the germline ends.

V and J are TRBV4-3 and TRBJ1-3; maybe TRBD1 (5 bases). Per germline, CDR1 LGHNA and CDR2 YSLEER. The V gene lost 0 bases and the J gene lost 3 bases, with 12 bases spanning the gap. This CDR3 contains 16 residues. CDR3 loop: CASSQDRGARGNTIYF. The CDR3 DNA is TGCGCCAGCAGCCAAGATCGAGGGGCGCGTGGAAACACCATATATTTT.

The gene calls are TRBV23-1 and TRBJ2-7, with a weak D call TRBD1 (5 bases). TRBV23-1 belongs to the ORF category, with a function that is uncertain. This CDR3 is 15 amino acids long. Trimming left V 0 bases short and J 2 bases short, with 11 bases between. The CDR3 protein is CASSQSKGFTYEQYF. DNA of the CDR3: TGCGCCAGCAGTCAATCTAAGGGGTTCACCTACGAGCAGTACTTC.

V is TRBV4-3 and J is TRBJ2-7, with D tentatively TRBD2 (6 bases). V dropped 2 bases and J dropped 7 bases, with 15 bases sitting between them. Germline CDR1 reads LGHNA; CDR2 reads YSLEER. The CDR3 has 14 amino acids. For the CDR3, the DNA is TGCGCCAGCAGCCAAATGGGGGGTCCGGGGGAGCAGTACTTC. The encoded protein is CASSQMGGPGEQYF.

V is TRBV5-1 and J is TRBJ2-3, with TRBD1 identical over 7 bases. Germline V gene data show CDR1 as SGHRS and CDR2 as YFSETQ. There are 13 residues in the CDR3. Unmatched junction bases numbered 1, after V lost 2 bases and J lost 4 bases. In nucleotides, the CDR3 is TGCGCCAGCAGCTTAGGGGGCCCAGATACGCAGTATTTT. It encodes CASSLGGPDTQYF.

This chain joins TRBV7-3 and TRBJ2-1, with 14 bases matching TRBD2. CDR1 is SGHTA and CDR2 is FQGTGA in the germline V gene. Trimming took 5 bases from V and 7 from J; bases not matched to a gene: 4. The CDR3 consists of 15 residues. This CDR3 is CASSRTSGGPNEQFF. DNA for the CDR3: TGTGCCAGCAGCCGGACTAGCGGGGGGCCGAATGAGCAGTTCTTC.

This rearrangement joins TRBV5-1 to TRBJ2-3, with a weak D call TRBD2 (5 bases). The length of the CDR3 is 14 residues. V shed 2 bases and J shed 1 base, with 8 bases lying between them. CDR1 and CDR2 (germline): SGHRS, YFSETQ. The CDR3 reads CASSLLGGTDTQYF. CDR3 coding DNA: TGCGCCAGCAGCTTACTCGGGGGCACAGATACGCAGTATTTT.

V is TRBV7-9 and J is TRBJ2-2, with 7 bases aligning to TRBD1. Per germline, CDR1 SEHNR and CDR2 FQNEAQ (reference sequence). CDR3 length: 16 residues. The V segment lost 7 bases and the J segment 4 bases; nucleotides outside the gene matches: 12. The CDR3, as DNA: TGTGCCAGCAACGATCCGCTCAGGGGGTTCACCGGGGAGCTGTTTTTT. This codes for CASNDPLRGFTGELFF.

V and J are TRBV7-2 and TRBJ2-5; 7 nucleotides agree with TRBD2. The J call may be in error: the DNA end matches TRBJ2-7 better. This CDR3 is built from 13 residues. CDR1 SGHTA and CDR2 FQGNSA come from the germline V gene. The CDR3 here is CASSLAGGYEQYF. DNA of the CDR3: TGTGCCAGCAGCTTAGCGGGGGGGTACGAGCAGTACTTC.

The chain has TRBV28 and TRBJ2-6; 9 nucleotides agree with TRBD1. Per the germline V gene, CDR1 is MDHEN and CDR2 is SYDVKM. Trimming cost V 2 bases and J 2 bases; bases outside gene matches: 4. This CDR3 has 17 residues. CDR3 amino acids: CASSLRTGVPGANVLTF. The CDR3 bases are TGTGCCAGCAGTTTACGGACAGGGGTCCCTGGGGCCAACGTCCTGACTTTC.

The CDR3 DNA reads as TGTGCCAGCTCACCACTCCTAGCGCGGGGCACTGAAGCTTTCTTT. This sequence encodes CASSPLLARGTEAFF. V gene TRBV18 combines with J gene TRBJ1-1, with D unclear. V was trimmed by 1 base and J by 4 bases, leaving 13 bases between them. The CDR3 covers 15 residues. Germline V gene data show CDR1 as KGHSH and CDR2 as LQKENI.

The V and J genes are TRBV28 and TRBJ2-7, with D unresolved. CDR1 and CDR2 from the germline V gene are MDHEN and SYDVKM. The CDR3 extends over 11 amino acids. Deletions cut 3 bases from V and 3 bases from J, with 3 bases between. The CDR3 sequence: CASSFFYEQYF. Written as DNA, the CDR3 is TGTGCCAGCAGTTTTTTCTACGAGCAGTACTTC.

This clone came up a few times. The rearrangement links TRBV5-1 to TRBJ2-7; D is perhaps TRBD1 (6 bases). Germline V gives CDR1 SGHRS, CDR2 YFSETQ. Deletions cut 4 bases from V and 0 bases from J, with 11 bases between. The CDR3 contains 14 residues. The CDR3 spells CASSTDRASYEQYF. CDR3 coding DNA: TGCGCCAGCAGCACGGACAGAGCCTCCTACGAGCAGTACTTC.

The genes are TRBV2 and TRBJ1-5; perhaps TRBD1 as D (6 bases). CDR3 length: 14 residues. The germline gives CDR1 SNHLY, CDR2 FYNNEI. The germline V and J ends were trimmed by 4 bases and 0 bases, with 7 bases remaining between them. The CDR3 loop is CASSGGPSNQPQHF. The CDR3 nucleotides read TGTGCCAGCAGTGGGGGGCCTAGCAATCAGCCCCAGCATTTT.

The CDR3 sequence: CASSLRDNNQPQHF. The CDR3 DNA follows: TGTGCCAGCAGCTTACGGGACAACAATCAGCCCCAGCATTTT. V and J are TRBV7-9 and TRBJ1-5; a possible D gene is TRBD1 (6 bases). The CDR3 sequence is 14 residues long. V lost 2 bases to trimming and J lost 3 bases, with 8 bases between them. The V gene's germline CDR1 is SEHNR and CDR2 FQNEAQ (reference sequence).

Written as DNA, the CDR3 is TGTGCCAGCAGGGCAGTAAACAGGGCAGATACGCAGTATTTT. This translates into CASRAVNRADTQYF. This rearrangement joins TRBV6-1 to TRBJ2-3; weak D call: TRBD1 (6 bases). The CDR3 loop spans 14 amino acids. The V end lost 6 bases, the J end lost 4 bases, and 14 bases lay between the germline ends. Germline V lookup: CDR1 MNHNS, CDR2 SASEGT.